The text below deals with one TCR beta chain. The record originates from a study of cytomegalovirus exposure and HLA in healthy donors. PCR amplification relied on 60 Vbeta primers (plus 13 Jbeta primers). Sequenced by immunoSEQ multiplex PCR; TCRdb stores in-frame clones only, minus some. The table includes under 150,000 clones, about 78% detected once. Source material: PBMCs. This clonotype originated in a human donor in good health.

The CDR3 loop reads CASSSGGELFF. Here the CDR3 DNA reads TGTGCCAGCAGTTCAGGGGGGGAGCTGTTTTTT. The V gene is TRBV6-5, the J gene TRBJ2-2; possible D gene TRBD1, 5 bases. Trimming removed 4 bases at V and 8 bases at J, with 5 bases between. Germline V gene sequence: CDR1 MNHEY, CDR2 SVGAGI. The CDR3 consists of 11 residues.